This entry lists 3 T cell receptor beta chains sequenced from one sample in a study of patients and donors after allogeneic stem cell transplantation. TCRdb re-derived calls from the RT-PCR reads in MiXCR, one entry per CDR3 protein. Of roughly 960,000 distinct CDR3 sequences listed, around 17% were seen once; the top ten hold around 6%. Sequences were obtained from blood, either unsorted or a sorted T cell fraction (not recorded which). These receptors all come from a human donor who was either an allogeneic HSCT recipient or a stem cell or donor lymphocyte infusion donor (not recorded which). It is not recorded whose cells these are; they may come from a transplant donor.

This clonotype was seen only once. The chain couples TRBV7-6 to TRBJ2-1; TRBD2 matches 7 bases. The CDR3 is 15 amino acids. With V trimmed by 6 bases and J by 6 bases, 11 bases remained unmatched. In germline, CDR1 is SGHVS, CDR2 FNYEAQ. The CDR3 DNA sequence: TGTGCCAGCAGTCCTCTGAAGCGGGAACTCAATGAGCAGTTCTTC. The encoded protein is CASSPLKRELNEQFF. The full variable domain, rest sourced from reference TRBV7-6 and TRBJ2-1, is GAGVSQSPRYKVTKRGQDVALRCDPISGHVSLYWYRQALGQGPEFLTYFNYEAQQDKSGLPNDRFSAERPEGSISTLTIQRTEQRDSAMYRCASSPLKRELNEQFFGPGTRLTVL.

In this sample, this clonotype turned up a few times. The V and J genes are TRBV20-1 and TRBJ1-1; D is possibly TRBD1 (6 bases). V was pared by 6 bases and J by 5 bases, with 19 bases between. The CDR3 totals 14 residues. CDR1 and CDR2 (germline): DFQATT, SNEGSKA (reference sequence). The CDR3 spells CSARGQGRRTEAFF. CDR3 nucleotides: TGCAGTGCCCGGGGGCAGGGGCGAAGAACTGAAGCTTTCTTT.

This sequence joins TRBV5-1 and TRBJ1-1; no clear D. The V gene lost 4 bases and the J gene lost 0 bases, with 10 bases spanning the gap. CDR1 is SGHRS and CDR2 is YFSETQ in the germline V gene. The CDR3 has 14 amino acids. CDR3 sequence reads: CASSAVSLNTEAFF. DNA for the CDR3: TGCGCCAGCAGCGCCGTATCTTTGAACACTGAAGCTTTCTTT.